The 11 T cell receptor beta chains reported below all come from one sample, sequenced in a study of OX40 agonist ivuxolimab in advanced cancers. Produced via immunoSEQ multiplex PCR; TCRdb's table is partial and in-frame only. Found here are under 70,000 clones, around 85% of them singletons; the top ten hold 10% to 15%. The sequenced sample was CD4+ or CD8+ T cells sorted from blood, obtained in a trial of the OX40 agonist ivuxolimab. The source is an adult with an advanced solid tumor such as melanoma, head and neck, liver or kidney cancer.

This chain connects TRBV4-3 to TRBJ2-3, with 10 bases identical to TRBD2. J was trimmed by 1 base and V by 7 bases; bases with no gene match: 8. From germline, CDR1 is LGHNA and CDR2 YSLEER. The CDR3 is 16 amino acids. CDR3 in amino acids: CASTRRLAGGTDTQYF. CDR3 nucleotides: TGCGCCAGCACCAGGAGGCTAGCGGGGGGCACAGATACGCAGTATTTT.

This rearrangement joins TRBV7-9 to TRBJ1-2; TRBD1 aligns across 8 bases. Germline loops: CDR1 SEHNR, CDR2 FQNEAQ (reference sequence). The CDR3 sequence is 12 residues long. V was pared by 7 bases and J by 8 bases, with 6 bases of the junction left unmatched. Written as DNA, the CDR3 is TGTGCCAGCATCTCACAGGGGGTCGGCTACACCTTC. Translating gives CASISQGVGYTF.

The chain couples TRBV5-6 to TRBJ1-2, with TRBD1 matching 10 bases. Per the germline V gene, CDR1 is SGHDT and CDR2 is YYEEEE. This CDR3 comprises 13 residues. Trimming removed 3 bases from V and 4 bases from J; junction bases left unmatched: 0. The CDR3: CASSWDRGYGYTF. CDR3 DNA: TGTGCCAGCAGCTGGGACAGGGGCTATGGCTACACCTTC.

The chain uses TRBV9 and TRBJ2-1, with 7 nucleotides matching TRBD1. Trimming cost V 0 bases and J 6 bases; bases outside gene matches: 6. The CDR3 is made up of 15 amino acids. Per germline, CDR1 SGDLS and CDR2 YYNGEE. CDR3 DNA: TGTGCCAGCAGCGTAGGACAGGGCTCCCCCAATGAGCAGTTCTTC. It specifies CASSVGQGSPNEQFF. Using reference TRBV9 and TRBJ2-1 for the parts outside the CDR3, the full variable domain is DSGVTQTPKHLITATGQRVTLRCSPRSGDLSVYWYQQSLDQGLQFLIQYYNGEERAKGNILERFSAQQFPDLHSELNLSSLELGDSALYFCASSVGQGSPNEQFFGPGTRLTVL.

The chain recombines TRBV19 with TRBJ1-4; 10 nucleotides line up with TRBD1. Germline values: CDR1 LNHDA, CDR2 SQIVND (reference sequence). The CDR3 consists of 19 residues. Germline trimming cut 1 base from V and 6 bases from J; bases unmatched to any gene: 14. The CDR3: CASSIGGLPGQGFDEKLFF. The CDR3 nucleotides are TGTGCCAGTAGTATAGGGGGTTTGCCGGGACAGGGGTTTGATGAAAAACTGTTTTTT.

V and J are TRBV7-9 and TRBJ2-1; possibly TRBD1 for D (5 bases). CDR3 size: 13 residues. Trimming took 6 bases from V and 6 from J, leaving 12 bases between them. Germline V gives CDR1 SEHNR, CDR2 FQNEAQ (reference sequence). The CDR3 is CASRDNQGNEQFF. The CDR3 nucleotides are TGTGCCAGCAGGGACAACCAAGGCAATGAGCAGTTCTTC. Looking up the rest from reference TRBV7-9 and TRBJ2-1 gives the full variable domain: DTGVSQNPRHKITKRGQNVTFRCDPISEHNRLYWYRQTLGQGPEFLTYFQNEAQLEKSRLLSDRFSAERPKGSFSTLEIQRTEQGDSAMYLCASRDNQGNEQFFGPGTRLTVL.

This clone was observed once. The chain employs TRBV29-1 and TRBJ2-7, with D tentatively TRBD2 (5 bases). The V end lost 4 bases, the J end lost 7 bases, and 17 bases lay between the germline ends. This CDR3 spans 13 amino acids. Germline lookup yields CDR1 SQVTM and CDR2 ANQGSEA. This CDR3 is CSVGLVEVSEQYF. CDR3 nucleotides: TGCAGCGTTGGGTTGGTGGAGGTTTCTGAGCAGTACTTC.

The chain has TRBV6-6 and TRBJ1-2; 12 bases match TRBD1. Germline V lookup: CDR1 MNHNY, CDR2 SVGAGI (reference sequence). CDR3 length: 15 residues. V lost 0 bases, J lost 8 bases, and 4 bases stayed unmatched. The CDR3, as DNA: TGTGCCAGCAGTTACTCGGGACAGGGGGCAGGAGGCTACACCTTC. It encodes CASSYSGQGAGGYTF.

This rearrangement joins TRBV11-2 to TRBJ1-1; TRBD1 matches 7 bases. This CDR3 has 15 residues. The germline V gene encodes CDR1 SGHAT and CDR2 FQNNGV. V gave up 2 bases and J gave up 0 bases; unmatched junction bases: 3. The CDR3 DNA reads TGTGCCAGCAGCTTATCGAGGGGGCTGAACACTGAAGCTTTCTTT. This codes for CASSLSRGLNTEAFF.

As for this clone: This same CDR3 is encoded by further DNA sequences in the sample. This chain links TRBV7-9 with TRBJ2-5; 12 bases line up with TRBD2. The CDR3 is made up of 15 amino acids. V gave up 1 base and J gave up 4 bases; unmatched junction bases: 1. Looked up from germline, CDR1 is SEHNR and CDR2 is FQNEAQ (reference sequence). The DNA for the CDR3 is TGTGCCAGCAGCTTAGTACTAGCGGGGGGAGAGACCCAGTACTTC. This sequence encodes CASSLVLAGGETQYF.

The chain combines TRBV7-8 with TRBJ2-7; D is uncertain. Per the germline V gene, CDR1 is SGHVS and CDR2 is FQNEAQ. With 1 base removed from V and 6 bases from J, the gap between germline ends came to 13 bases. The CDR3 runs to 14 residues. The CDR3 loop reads CASSLERSLSEQYF. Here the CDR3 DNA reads TGTGCCAGCAGCTTAGAACGGAGTCTTAGCGAGCAGTACTTC.